The clone carrying this T cell receptor (beta chain) has a handful of counts. The antigen remains unidentified. A sample-barcoded 5' primer and a J-beta primer mix were used in a second PCR of about 7 to 11 cycles. MiXCR, run by TCRdb on the 5' RACE reads, gives a single entry per CDR3 protein. The sample records 850,000 to 1,300,000 distinct CDR3 sequences, 40% to 45% being singletons. CDR3 length: 14 amino acids. Trimming took 5 bases from V and 0 from J, leaving 5 bases between them. Looked up from germline, CDR1 is MRHNA and CDR2 is SNTAGT. The sample comes from a study of blood T cells in healthy people across ages. Findings and limits, study-wide: Per million T cells, TCR beta diversity dropped about linearly as age rose. Both naive CD4+ cell counts and diversity were greater in long-lived donors than in aged donors.

Ranging in age from roughly 6 to 90, the donors were healthy Caucasian individuals from Russia. Donors each provided about 10 milliliters of peripheral blood. This TCR was sampled from a woman aged 55-69 years in good health. The chain combines TRBV6-4 with TRBJ2-6; unclear D gene. Input material: blood. The CDR3 sequence: CASSQFSGANVLTF. The DNA for the CDR3 is TGTGCCAGCAGTCAGTTCTCTGGGGCCAACGTCCTGACTTTC.